This TCR beta chain was obtained from a study of T cell responses to AZD1222 COVID-19 vaccine. The repertoire was sequenced with immunoSEQ multiplex PCR; TCRdb's copy has only in-frame clones and lacks some. The sample contains about 140,000 clones, about 90% of which appear only once. CDR3 size: 14 residues. Germline-derived CDR1 and CDR2 are SGHDN and FVKESK. Trimming removed 5 bases at V and 3 bases at J, with 13 bases between. This sequence joins TRBV14 and TRBJ1-1, with D possibly being TRBD1 (6 bases). The input for sequencing was peripheral blood, taken 28 days after the second AZD1222 dose. The sequence was obtained from an adult who received the AZD1222 COVID-19 vaccine. The CDR3 spells CASSKQGWDTEAFF. CDR3 nucleotides: TGTGCCAGCAGCAAACAGGGTTGGGACACTGAAGCTTTCTTT. The full variable domain, in which reference TRBV14 and TRBJ1-1 provide the parts outside the CDR3, is EAGVTQFPSHSVIEKGQTVTLRCDPISGHDNLYWYRRVMGKEIKFLLHFVKESKQDESGMPNNRFLAERTGGTYSTLKVQPAELEDSGVYFCASSKQGWDTEAFFGQGTRLTVV.